This T cell receptor beta chain was observed in a study of cytomegalovirus exposure and HLA in healthy donors (dated by TCRdb to 2017 to 2019). With respect to the entire study: An earlier analysis of some 600 of the donors reported roughly 300 Gb of sequence data and 95 million to 130 million unique TCR beta sequences obtained from 180 million or so T cells. An early release covering just under 650 HLA-typed donors comprised about 310 gigabases of sequencing data and roughly 85 million unique TCR sequences. The genetic ancestry cluster associated with self-reported Caucasian donors included roughly 84% of the approximately 410 genotyped donors. The study aimed to test whether cataloging public T cell receptors could reveal signatures of past pathogen exposure. The study profiled the T cell repertoires of 550 to 700 subjects by immunosequencing and related them to cytomegalovirus serostatus. Along with the roughly 670-subject first cohort, a separate validation cohort of roughly 110 different subjects was used. To predict cytomegalovirus infection status, the study combined high-throughput TCR immunosequencing, statistical association of individual TCRs with disease status, and machine learning. A later analysis re-examined previously published TCR beta repertoires from more than 600 donors and added high-resolution HLA genotyping to investigate patterns of TCR occurrence. The later analysis used no new phenotypic data to find candidate immune exposures, relying instead on TCR beta sequences and their occurrence across donors. To decide whether each TCR beta V gene segment behaved as functional or pseudogenic, an earlier analysis of nearly 600 of the donors relied on high-throughput TCR beta sequencing. Donor age, sex, ethnicity and CMV serostatus were compiled alongside the repertoire data. Genome-wide SNP genotypes for about 65% of the 666 donors were used in a later genetic analysis, which treated that subset as a discovery cohort. All discovery cohort repertoires had been generated on a single sequencing platform. HLA typing included class I and class II loci at four-digit resolution. The number of donors typed differed by locus, with about 620-630 for A, B, C, DRB1 and DQB1, roughly 520 for DQA1, about 610 for DPA1, and some 470 for DPB1. About 5 DR-DQ haplotypes were handled as single units for association and clustering, since linkage in the cohort was strong. Among roughly 400 genotyped donors of the cohort, an average of roughly 230,000 unique TCR beta nucleotide sequences was sequenced per donor, of which 15% to 20% were non-productive. Broad study findings and their caveats: In a later analysis, TCR association rates were found to vary across HLA loci, with the most associated TCRs seen for DRB1 alleles and the fewest for HLA-C alleles. Linkage disequilibrium might explain the correlated functional status among segregating V segments, but an unknown experimental factor could not be ruled out. A further reported finding was that TCR beta sequences accurately predicted the HLA-A and HLA-B alleles for most subjects in the first cohort. In a later analysis, HLA-associated TCR beta chains were found to be more clonally expanded and to have lower generation probabilities than equally common non-associated chains. In a later genetic analysis, a missense DCLRE1C variant was associated with V-gene and J-gene trimming of TCR beta chains, and the association was replicated in an independent cohort. According to the authors, the approach could potentially be generalized to other disease states and immunological phenotypes. In a later analysis, several top co-occurrence clusters were reported to appear linked to parvovirus B19, influenza, CMV and Epstein-Barr virus. The classifier was reported to diagnose cytomegalovirus status with high specificity and sensitivity in both the original cohort and the validation cohort. In a later genetic analysis, fewer N-insertions in productive TCRs were reported among donors in an Asian-associated ancestry cluster than the roughly 700-donor mean. Across donors, most TCR sequences were observed very rarely, whereas some public TCRs were present in many individuals. Because counts were too low, seventeen rarely observed V segments, including chromosome 9 orphons, were left out of the earlier analysis of 500 to 750 of the donors. A group of highly shared sequence variants was considered likely to be a technical artifact of the sequencing pipeline. An earlier analysis of approximately 600 of the donors showed that most TCR beta V segments appeared in productive rearrangements either about 87% or about 30% of the time, which broadly matched IMGT annotations. According to a later analysis, most CMV-associated TCR beta chains appeared to be HLA-restricted, and the HLA associations seemed to be driven largely by CMV exposure. Presence/absence analyses assumed roughly uniform sequencing depth across donors, an assumption that may not hold. The study listed 150 to 200 TCR beta chains as associated with cytomegalovirus. When HLA alleles, especially DR and DQ, strongly co-occurred, TCR associations were difficult to assign to individual alleles. Only TCR beta chains were sequenced in this cohort, and the absence of alpha or paired-chain data limited detectable features. Immune exposure information for the cohort was limited to CMV serostatus. A few of the identified cytomegalovirus-associated TCR beta chains were confirmed in vitro to be specific for cytomegalovirus antigens. Because the 87-base-pair reads could not distinguish some IMGT-functional V segments, including TRBV6-2 and TRBV6-3, those segments were excluded. HLA typing was unavailable for some donors at each locus, so association tests used only the typed subset. Specific HLA alleles were associated with 15,000 to 20,000 TCR beta sequences at a false discovery rate of 0.05 in a later analysis.

CDR1 SGHRS and CDR2 YFSETQ are derived from the germline V gene. The CDR3 has 15 amino acids, counting the end cysteine and phenylalanine. Only the CDR3 part of the read is kept: 45 bases, read in frame from the first base. V is cut by 0 bases and J by 3 bases, and the space between the germline ends is 12 bases. A note on this clone: What antigen it recognizes has not been identified. No quality values exist for individual bases; no much larger clone is one base distant.

The library was prepared using the immunoSEQ multiplex PCR assay. The multiplex PCR relied on a mix of 60 forward primers for TCR Vbeta segments and 13 reverse primers for TCR Jbeta segments. Amplification of the CDR3 region of rearranged TCR beta genes was performed with a multiplex PCR assay on genomic DNA. The Illumina HiSeq System was used to sequence the amplified TCR beta libraries as 87-base-pair reads. The authors' analysis ran thus. A later analysis counted about 80 million unique TCR beta chains across the 600 to 850 repertoires, and 9 million to 14 million of these chains were shared by at least two donors. A nearest-neighbor algorithm error-corrected the raw reads and collapsed the reads into unique sequences, merging closely related sequences to remove PCR and sequencing errors. CDR3 sequences were aligned to IMGT reference sequences to assign V, D and J gene segments. For a sequence to be retained, a match of at least six nucleotides was required to both a V gene segment and a J gene segment. A rearrangement counted as productive if the CDR3 had no stop codons and remained in frame with V and J, and every other rearrangement counted as non-productive. CDR3 was defined by IMGT convention, running from the second conserved V-encoded cysteine to the conserved J-encoded phenylalanine. In an earlier analysis of some 550 of the donors, sequences lacking an unambiguous match to a single V gene segment were excluded. An earlier analysis of under 750 of the donors called V segments functional above 56.7% productive rearrangements and segregating when the between-donor standard deviation exceeded 5%. A statistical classification framework was built for diagnosing cytomegalovirus status from the catalog of TCR beta chain sequences. In a later analysis, TCR nucleotide sequences were compared against IMGT/GENE-DB human TR gene sequences so that V and J genes could be assigned. Using the TCRdist pipeline, a later analysis assigned CDR3 sequences along with most-parsimonious VDJ recombination scenarios. In a later analysis, every TCR beta chain was defined by the combination of its CDR3 amino acid sequence and its V-gene family, and reads without a unique V-gene family were dropped. As a way to deal with suspected cross-contamination and a sequencing artifact, a later analysis dropped under 600 nucleotide sequences that were highly shared and had low generation probability. In a later analysis, a clonal expansion index for each public chain was calculated from normalized within-repertoire ranks of inferred template counts. In a later analysis, generation probabilities were computed using a VDJ recombination model fitted to out-of-frame rearrangements, and the results were checked against IGoR. In a later analysis, hypergeometric tests were used to score TCR-TCR, TCR-HLA and TCR-CMV co-occurrence, with a repertoire-size bias correction applied to TCR pairs. A later analysis estimated false discovery rates by permuting HLA or CMV assignments 20 times. In a later analysis, co-occurring TCRs were grouped with DBSCAN, and TCRdist sequence similarity was added when clustering was performed within HLA-allele-positive subsets. Co-occurrence clustering excluded repertoires with fewer than 30,000 or more than 120,000 public chains, plus five with anomalous nucleotide sharing. What TCRdb holds here is the immuneACCESS table cut down to in-frame rearrangements. Part of the clones is not present; checked against another copy, under half of the missing clones reflect an unresolved V gene, and the others are unexplained. V and J calls and clone size come straight from that table; D and trimming were deduced from the DNA. Here the sample has around 110,000 clones; 65% occur a single time. The ten largest clones take up roughly 8.6% of the sample.

In total, roughly 670 healthy bone marrow donors made up the cohort. At the time of sampling, every cohort member was nominally healthy, though immune exposures that went unrecorded were likely present. The donor was CMV seropositive and belonged to the group of 250 to 300 seropositive cohort members. A peripheral blood sample was provided by each donor, and peripheral blood mononuclear cells were used for TCR beta sequencing. Genomic DNA was extracted from the blood cell samples with the Qiagen DNeasy Blood Extraction Kit. This clonotype was sampled from a woman aged 40 to 50 in good health and CMV-seropositive. The receptor chain draws on TRBV5-1 and TRBJ1-2, with the D segment identity uncertain. Sequenced input: PBMCs. The CDR3 reads CASSLAFGTYYGYTF. Here is the DNA: TGCGCCAGCAGCTTGGCCTTTGGCACCTACTATGGCTACACCTTC.